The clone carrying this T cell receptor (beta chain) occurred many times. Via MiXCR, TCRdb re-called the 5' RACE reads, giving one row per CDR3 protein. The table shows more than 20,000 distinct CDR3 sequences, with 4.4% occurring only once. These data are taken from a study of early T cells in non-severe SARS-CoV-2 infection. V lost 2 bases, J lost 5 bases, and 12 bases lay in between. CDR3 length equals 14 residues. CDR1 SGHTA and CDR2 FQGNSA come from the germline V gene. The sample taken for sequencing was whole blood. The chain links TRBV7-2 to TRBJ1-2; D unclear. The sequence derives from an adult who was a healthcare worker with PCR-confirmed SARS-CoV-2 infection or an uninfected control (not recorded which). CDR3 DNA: TGTGCCAGCAGCTTAAGTAGGGAGGGATATGGCTACACCTTC. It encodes CASSLSREGYGYTF.